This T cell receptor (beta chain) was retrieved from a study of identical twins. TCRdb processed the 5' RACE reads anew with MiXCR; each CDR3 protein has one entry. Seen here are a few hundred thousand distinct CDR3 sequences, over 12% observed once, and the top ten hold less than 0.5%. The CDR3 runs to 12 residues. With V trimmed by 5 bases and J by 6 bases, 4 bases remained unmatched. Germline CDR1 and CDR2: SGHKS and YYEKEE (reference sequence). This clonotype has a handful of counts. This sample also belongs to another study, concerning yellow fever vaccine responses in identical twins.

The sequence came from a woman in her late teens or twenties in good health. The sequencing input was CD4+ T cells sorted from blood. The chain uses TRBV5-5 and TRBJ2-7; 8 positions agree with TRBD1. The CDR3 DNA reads TGTGCCAGCAGGCTGACAGGGGCCGAGCAGTACTTC. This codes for CASRLTGAEQYF. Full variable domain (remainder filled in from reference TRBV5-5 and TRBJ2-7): DAGVTQSPTHLIKTRGQQVTLRCSPISGHKSVSWYQQVLGQGPQFIFQYYEKEERGRGNFPDRFSARQFPNYSSELNVNALLLGDSALYLCASRLTGAEQYFGPGTRLTVT.